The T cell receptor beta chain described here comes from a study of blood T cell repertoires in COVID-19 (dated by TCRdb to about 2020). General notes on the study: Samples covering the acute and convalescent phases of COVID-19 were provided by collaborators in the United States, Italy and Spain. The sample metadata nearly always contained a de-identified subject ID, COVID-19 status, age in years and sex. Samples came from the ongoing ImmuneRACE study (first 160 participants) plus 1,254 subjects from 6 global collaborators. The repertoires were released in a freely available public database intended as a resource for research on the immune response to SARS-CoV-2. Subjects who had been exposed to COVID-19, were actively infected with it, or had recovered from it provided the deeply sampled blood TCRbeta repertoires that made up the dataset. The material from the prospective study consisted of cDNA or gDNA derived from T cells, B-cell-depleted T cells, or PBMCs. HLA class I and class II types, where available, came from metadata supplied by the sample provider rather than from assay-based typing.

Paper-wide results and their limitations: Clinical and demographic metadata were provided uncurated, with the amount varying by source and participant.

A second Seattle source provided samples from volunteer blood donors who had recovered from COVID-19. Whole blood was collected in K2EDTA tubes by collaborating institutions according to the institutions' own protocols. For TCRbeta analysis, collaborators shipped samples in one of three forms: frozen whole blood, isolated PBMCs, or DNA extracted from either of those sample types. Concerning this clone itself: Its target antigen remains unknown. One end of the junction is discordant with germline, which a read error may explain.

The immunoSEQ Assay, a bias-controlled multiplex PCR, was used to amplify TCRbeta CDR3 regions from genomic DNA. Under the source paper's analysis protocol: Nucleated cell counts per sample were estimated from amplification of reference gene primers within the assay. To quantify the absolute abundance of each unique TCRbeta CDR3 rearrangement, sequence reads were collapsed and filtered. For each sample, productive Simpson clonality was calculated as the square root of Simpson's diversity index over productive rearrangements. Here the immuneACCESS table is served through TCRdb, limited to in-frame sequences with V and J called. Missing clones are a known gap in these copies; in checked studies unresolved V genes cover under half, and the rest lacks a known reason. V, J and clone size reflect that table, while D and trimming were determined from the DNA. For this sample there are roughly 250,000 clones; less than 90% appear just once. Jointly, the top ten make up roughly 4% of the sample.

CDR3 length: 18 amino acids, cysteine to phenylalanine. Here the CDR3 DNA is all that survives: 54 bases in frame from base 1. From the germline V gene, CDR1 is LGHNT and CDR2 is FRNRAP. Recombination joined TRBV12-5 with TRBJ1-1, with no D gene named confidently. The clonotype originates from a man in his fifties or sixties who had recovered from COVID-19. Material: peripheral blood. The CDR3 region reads CASGLAMEAPNMNTEAFF. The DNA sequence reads TGTGCTAGTGGCTTGGCGATGGAGGCCCCCAACATGAACACTGAAGCTTTCTTT.